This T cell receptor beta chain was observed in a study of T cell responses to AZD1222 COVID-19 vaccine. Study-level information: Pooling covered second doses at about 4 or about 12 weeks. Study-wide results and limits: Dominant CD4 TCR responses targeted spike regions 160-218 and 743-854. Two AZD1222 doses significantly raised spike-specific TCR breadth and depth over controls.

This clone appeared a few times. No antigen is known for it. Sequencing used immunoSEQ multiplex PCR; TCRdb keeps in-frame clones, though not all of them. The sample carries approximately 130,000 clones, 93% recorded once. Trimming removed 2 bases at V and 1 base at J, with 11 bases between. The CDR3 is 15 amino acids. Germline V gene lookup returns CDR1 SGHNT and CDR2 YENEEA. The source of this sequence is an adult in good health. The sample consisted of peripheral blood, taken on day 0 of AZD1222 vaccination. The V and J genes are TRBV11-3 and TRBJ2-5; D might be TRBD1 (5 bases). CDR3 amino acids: CASSLRTGVQETQYF. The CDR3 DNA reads TGTGCCAGCAGCTTAAGAACAGGAGTCCAAGAGACCCAGTACTTC. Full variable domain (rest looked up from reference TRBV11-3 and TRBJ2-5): EAGVVQSPRYKIIEKKQPVAFWCNPISGHNTLYWYLQNLGQGPELLIRYENEEAVDDSQLPKDRFSAERLKGVDSTLKIQPAELGDSAVYLCASSLRTGVQETQYFGPGTRLLVL.